Listed below are T cell receptor beta chains from one sample, sequenced in a study of shared T cell receptors in the human thymus. Clones were sequenced by immunoSEQ multiplex PCR, and TCRdb holds only the in-frame ones, with some missing. The repertoire includes 500,000 to 750,000 clones, approximately 90% of them detected once, and approximately 0.01% sits in the top ten. These data are also associated with another study on human thymus T cells.

Material: thymocytes. Source of these receptors: a boy under three years old with a congenital heart defect. Both conserved end residues are part of each CDR3. Fields, in order: J gene, clone size, V gene, D gene, CDR3 protein, CDR3 DNA. A D gene is named only where the DNA matches it firmly. The listing skips clone size in some rows; elsewhere it reads once, few, many or a size class.

>TRBJ1-3|few|TRBV28|.
CASSLSALKRGNTIYF
TGTGCCAGCAGTTTATCGGCCCTTAAGAGGGGAAACACCATATATTTT
>TRBJ2-7|.|TRBV5-1|.
CASSLVGQGIEYF
.
>TRBJ2-1|once|TRBV4-1|.
CASSQDVAIAAFAYNEQFF
TGCGCCAGCAGCCAAGATGTGGCAATAGCGGCATTCGCCTACAATGAGCAGTTCTTC
>TRBJ2-3|.|TRBV27|.
CASSYGTDTQYF
TGTGCCAGCAGTTACGGGACAGATACGCAGTATTTT
>TRBJ2-3|.|TRBV10-1|TRBD2
CASSRSERERDTQYF
TGCGCCAGCAGTAGGAGCGAGCGGGAGCGGGATACGCAGTATTTT
>TRBJ2-1|.|TRBV6-4|TRBD2
CASSDSTSANEQFF
TGTGCCAGCAGTGACTCGACTAGCGCCAATGAGCAGTTCTTC
>TRBJ2-7|.|TRBV19|.
CASSISSWTEDYEQYF
TGTGCCAGTAGTATCTCTTCTTGGACAGAAGACTACGAGCAGTACTTC
>TRBJ2-7|.|TRBV11-2|TRBD2
CASSPQLGGRAYEQYF
TGTGCCAGCAGCCCCCAACTGGGCGGGAGGGCCTACGAGCAGTACTTC
>TRBJ2-5|.|TRBV4-2|.
CASSQDGLVISLETQYF
TGTGCCAGCAGCCAAGATGGCCTGGTCATTTCTTTAGAGACCCAGTACTTC
>TRBJ1-2|.|TRBV29-1|.
CSVEAYTGRLNYGYTF
TGCAGCGTTGAAGCCTATACAGGTCGTCTTAACTATGGCTACACCTTC
>TRBJ2-5|.|TRBV4-3|.
CASSQMADISYQETQYF
TGCGCCAGCAGCCAAATGGCAGATATTTCGTACCAAGAGACCCAGTACTTC
>TRBJ1-5|.|TRBV19|.
CASSMWRQPQHF
TGTGCCAGTAGTATGTGGAGGCAGCCCCAGCATTTT
>TRBJ2-7|.|TRBV5-1|.
CASSLVTLQGLSGKAYEQYF
TGCGCCAGCAGCTTGGTGACCCTTCAGGGACTCTCGGGGAAGGCCTACGAGCAGTACTTC
>TRBJ1-5|.|TRBV15|TRBD1
CATSRDARTGGRLDQPQHF
TGTGCCACCAGCAGAGATGCGAGGACAGGGGGCCGATTAGATCAGCCCCAGCATTTT
>TRBJ2-7|.|TRBV7-2|TRBD1
CASSLGTGGSYEQYF
TGTGCCAGCAGCTTAGGGACAGGGGGTTCCTACGAGCAGTACTTC
>TRBJ2-2|.|TRBV2|.
CASSPKWGGPFNTGELFF
TGTGCCAGCAGCCCCAAATGGGGCGGACCTTTTAACACCGGGGAGCTGTTTTTT
>TRBJ2-7|.|TRBV30|TRBD1
CAWRQYRDRVNEQYF
TGTGCCTGGAGACAGTACCGGGACAGGGTGAACGAGCAGTACTTC
>TRBJ2-5|.|TRBV10-2|TRBD2
CASESRLAGVKTQYF
TGCGCCAGCGAATCAAGGCTAGCGGGAGTAAAGACCCAGTACTTC
>TRBJ2-7|.|TRBV5-1|.
CASSLKGLLYEQYF
TGCGCCAGCAGCTTGAAGGGGCTACTCTACGAGCAGTACTTC
>TRBJ2-7|.|TRBV11-2|TRBD2
CASSLGTSAGEQYF
TGTGCCAGCAGCCTAGGGACTAGCGCGGGTGAGCAGTACTTC
>TRBJ1-2|.|TRBV12-5|TRBD1
CASGSPTPGQGAYGYTF
TGTGCTAGTGGTTCACCCACCCCGGGACAGGGGGCTTATGGCTACACCTTC
>TRBJ2-5|.|TRBV4-1|TRBD2
CASSQNGLAGVEETQYF
TGCGCCAGCAGCCAAAACGGACTAGCGGGAGTGGAAGAGACCCAGTACTTC
>TRBJ1-2|.|TRBV7-9|.
CASSSNSRTVHGYTF
TGTGCCAGCAGCTCTAACAGCCGGACAGTGCATGGCTACACCTTC
>TRBJ2-7|.|TRBV11-2|TRBD2
CASSSRGGLVYEQYF
TGTGCCAGCAGCTCCCGGGGGGGACTAGTCTACGAGCAGTACTTC
>TRBJ2-7|.|TRBV15|.
CATSSPGLGASYEQYF
TGTGCCACCAGCAGCCCGGGTTTGGGGGCCAGCTACGAGCAGTACTTC
>TRBJ2-7|.|TRBV10-2|TRBD2
CASTSRTSGYGEQYF
TGCGCCAGCACCAGCAGGACTAGCGGGTACGGCGAGCAGTACTTC
>TRBJ1-2|.|TRBV6-6|TRBD1
CASSYSTGGSVYGYPF
TGTGCCAGCAGTTACTCGACAGGGGGGTCCGTCTATGGCTACCCCTTC
>TRBJ2-7|.|TRBV19|TRBD2
CASSIDLAGGPYEQYF
TGTGCCAGTAGTATAGATCTAGCGGGAGGGCCCTACGAGCAGTACTTC
>TRBJ1-5|.|TRBV10-3|.
CAIGRDYPSNQPQHF
TGTGCCATCGGGAGGGACTACCCTAGCAATCAGCCCCAGCATTTT
>TRBJ1-5|.|TRBV18|.
CASSPYSNQPQHF
TGTGCCAGCTCACCTTATAGCAATCAGCCCCAGCATTTT
>TRBJ2-7|.|TRBV29-1|.
CSVGPTRGYEQYF
TGCAGCGTTGGGCCCACCCGGGGCTACGAGCAGTACTTC
>TRBJ1-5|.|TRBV6-1|.
CASTVGAIDQPQHF
TGTGCCAGCACGGTGGGGGCTATTGATCAGCCCCAGCATTTT
>TRBJ2-5|.|TRBV5-4|TRBD1
CASSFTATGSLETQYF
TGTGCCAGCAGCTTTACTGCGACAGGGAGTTTAGAGACCCAGTACTTC
>TRBJ2-7|.|TRBV29-1|.
CSPWFRGPYEQYF
TGCAGCCCGTGGTTTCGAGGGCCCTACGAGCAGTACTTC
>TRBJ2-5|.|TRBV6-1|TRBD2
CAIQAGQETQYF
TGTGCCATCCAAGCGGGGCAAGAGACCCAGTACTTC
>TRBJ2-5|.|TRBV9|TRBD2
CASSVVPSGSGETQYF
TGTGCCAGCAGCGTAGTCCCTAGCGGGAGCGGGGAGACCCAGTACTTC
>TRBJ2-2|once|TRBV7-2|TRBD1
CASSSGTANTGELFF
TGTGCCAGCAGCTCCGGGACAGCGAACACCGGGGAGCTGTTTTTT
>TRBJ2-1|.|TRBV27|TRBD2
CASTRTSGSLGEQFF
TGTGCCAGCACCCGGACTAGCGGGAGTCTCGGTGAGCAGTTCTTC
>TRBJ2-7|.|TRBV5-5|TRBD1
CASTWDRGGHYEQYF
TGTGCCAGCACCTGGGACAGGGGGGGACATTACGAGCAGTACTTC
>TRBJ2-1|once|TRBV27|TRBD1
CASSLGQGDFFYNEQFF
TGTGCCAGCAGTTTAGGGCAGGGGGATTTCTTTTACAATGAGCAGTTCTTC